The clone carrying this T cell receptor beta chain was seen many times. The entry originates in a study of T cell repertoires in cytomegalovirus infection. Trimming removed 8 bases from V and 10 bases from J; junction bases left unmatched: 13. The CDR3 extends over 13 amino acids. Germline-derived CDR1 and CDR2 are MDHEN and SYDVKM. TCRdb re-analysed the reads in MiXCR, keeping a single row per CDR3 protein. The sample lists more than 150,000 distinct CDR3 sequences, under 25% occurring once. The clonotype originates from a human donor in good health (CMV status not recorded). Some clones in this sample may be carry-over from other donors' samples. Specimen: PBMCs. V gene TRBV28 combines with J gene TRBJ2-5, with 7 nucleotides matching TRBD1. The CDR3 is CASLERGRMDQYF. Here the CDR3 DNA reads TGTGCCAGCCTAGAGAGGGGGCGCATGGACCAGTACTTC.